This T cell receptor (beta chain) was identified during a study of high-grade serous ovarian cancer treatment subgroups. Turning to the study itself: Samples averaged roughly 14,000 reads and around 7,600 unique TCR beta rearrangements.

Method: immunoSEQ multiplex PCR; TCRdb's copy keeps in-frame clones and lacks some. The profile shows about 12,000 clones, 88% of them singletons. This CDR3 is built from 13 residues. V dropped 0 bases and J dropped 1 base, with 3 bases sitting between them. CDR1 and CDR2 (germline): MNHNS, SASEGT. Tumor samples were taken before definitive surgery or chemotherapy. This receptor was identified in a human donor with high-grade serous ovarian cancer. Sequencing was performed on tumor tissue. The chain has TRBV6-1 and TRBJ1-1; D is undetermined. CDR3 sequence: CASSEAGNTEAFF. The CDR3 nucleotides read TGTGCCAGCAGTGAAGCAGGGAACACTGAAGCTTTCTTT.